Included here is one TCR beta chain sequence, with context. Its antigen is currently unknown. Trimming took off 1 base at V and 2 bases at J, with 10 bases between the two ends. The CDR3 loop spans 15 amino acids. Germline loops: CDR1 SGHVS, CDR2 FNYEAQ. Naive CD8 cells lacked CD45RO, underwent positive selection for CCR7 and left out terminally differentiated effector memory CD45RA+ cells. This specimen belongs to a study of shared clonotypes between healthy human individuals. General observations from the study: The four-donor shared clonotypes exceeded non-shared clonotypes in generation probability, with non-shared ones scoring lower.

Sequencing used immunoSEQ multiplex PCR; TCRdb keeps in-frame clones, though not all of them. The data contain about 2.2 million clones, about 94% of them singletons. Source material: naive CD8+ T cells from PBMCs. This TCR derives from a man aged 18-30 years in good health. Some clones in this sample may be carry-over from other donors' samples. The chain couples TRBV7-6 to TRBJ2-3; weak D call: TRBD1 (6 bases). This CDR3 is CASSLVGAFTDTQYF. The CDR3 DNA reads TGTGCCAGCAGCTTAGTGGGGGCGTTCACAGATACGCAGTATTTT.